Sequencing of this T cell receptor (beta chain) was carried out in a study of shared clonotypes between healthy human individuals. As concerns this clone: Its antigen is unidentified.

Per germline, CDR1 SGDLS and CDR2 YYNGEE. The V end lost 1 base, the J end lost 11 bases, and 16 bases lay between the germline ends. The CDR3 has 14 amino acids. Over several immunoSEQ plates, each subset's genomic DNA was distributed in even portions. In the original processing: Quality scores were absent from the junction-only immunoSEQ sequences, so filtering differed. This table comes from immunoSEQ multiplex PCR, and its TCRdb copy is limited to in-frame clones, with some not included. The V and J calls and clone size were taken over from that table, and D and trimming were inferred from the DNA. Altogether around 440,000 clones are present, over 60% being singletons, with the ten largest covering 12%. Study-level points and caveats: Expectations were that clonotype sharing among donors would be affected by sequencing depth.

Genomic DNA of unsorted samples came from roughly 90 million PBMCs. This rearrangement joins TRBV9 to TRBJ2-1; D may correspond to TRBD1 or TRBD2 (6 bases each). The receptor was derived from a middle-aged woman in good health. Some clones in this sample may be carry-over from other donors' samples. The sequenced sample was PBMCs. The CDR3 DNA reads as TGTGCCAGCAGCGTAAATCGGGGGCCCGTACAGCAGTTCTTC. Protein sequence: CASSVNRGPVQQFF.